This TCR beta chain derives from a study of cytotoxic CD8 clonotypes in ibrutinib-treated CLL. V gave up 4 bases and J gave up 2 bases; unmatched junction bases: 4. Per the germline V gene, CDR1 is SGHNT and CDR2 is YENEEA. The CDR3 is 14 amino acids. Profiled with immunoSEQ multiplex PCR; TCRdb holds only in-frame clones, not every one. The sample records 35,000 to 45,000 clones, roughly 45% being singletons. This chain connects TRBV11-3 to TRBJ2-7; 8 bases are a match to TRBD1. Specimen: PBMCs, collected before ibrutinib treatment. This TCR was sampled from a human donor with chronic lymphocytic leukemia. DNA of the CDR3: TGTGCCAGCAGCTCCGGACAGGGTACCTACGAGCAGTACTTC. Translation: CASSSGQGTYEQYF.